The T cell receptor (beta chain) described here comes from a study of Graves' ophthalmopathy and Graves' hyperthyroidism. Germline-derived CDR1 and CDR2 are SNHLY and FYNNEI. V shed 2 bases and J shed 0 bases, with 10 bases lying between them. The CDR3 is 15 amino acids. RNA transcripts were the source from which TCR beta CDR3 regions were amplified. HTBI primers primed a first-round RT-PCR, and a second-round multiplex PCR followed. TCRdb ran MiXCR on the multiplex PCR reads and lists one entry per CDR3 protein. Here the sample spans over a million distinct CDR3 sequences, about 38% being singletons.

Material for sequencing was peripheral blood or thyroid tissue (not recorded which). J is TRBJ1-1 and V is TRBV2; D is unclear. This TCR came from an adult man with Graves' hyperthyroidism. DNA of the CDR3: TGTGCCAGCAGTGAATGGGGAAGAATGAACACTGAAGCTTTCTTT. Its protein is CASSEWGRMNTEAFF.